A single sample is the source of the 26 T cell receptor beta chains below, sequenced in a study of neurological immune-mediated disorders. One entry per CDR3 protein, called by TCRdb with MiXCR from the 5' RACE reads. This table holds around 62,000 distinct CDR3 sequences, approximately 4.2% found once. Sequenced material: PBMCs. All receptors come from a middle-aged man with multiple sclerosis.

This clonotype appeared many times. The J gene is TRBJ1-5, the V gene TRBV6-6, with D unresolved. The V gene's germline CDR1 is MNHNY and CDR2 SVGAGI (reference sequence). V was shortened by 7 bases and J by 0 bases, with 7 bases between the two germline ends. The CDR3 runs 13 residues. The CDR3 bases are TGTGCCAGCATTGATAATAGCAATCAGCCCCAGCATTTT. This translates into CASIDNSNQPQHF.

This clonotype was seen at least ten times. The rearrangement joins TRBV5-5 to TRBJ1-2, with 9 bases that match TRBD1. CDR1 is SGHKS and CDR2 is YYEKEE in the germline V gene (reference sequence). The J segment lost 0 bases and the V segment lost 2 bases, leaving 8 bases of the junction unmatched. The CDR3 spans 17 residues. CDR3 sequence reads: CASSFGTGYLSNYGYTF. The CDR3 DNA reads TGTGCCAGCAGCTTTGGGACAGGGTACCTTTCTAACTATGGCTACACCTTC.

This clonotype appeared many times. The chain recombines TRBV20-1 with TRBJ2-1, with 14 bases fitting TRBD2. Trimming took 6 bases from V and 8 from J; bases not matched to a gene: 9. The CDR3 spans 15 residues. Germline-derived CDR1 and CDR2 are DFQATT and SNEGSKA (reference sequence). CDR3 nucleotides: TGCAGTGCCCAACAGACTAGCGGGGGGGCGGATGAGCAGTTCTTC. This encodes CSAQQTSGGADEQFF.

This clonotype appeared many times. The rearrangement joins TRBV20-1 to TRBJ1-2; a weak D match, TRBD1 (6 bases). V lost 6 bases, J lost 8 bases, and 19 bases lay in between. Germline CDR1 and CDR2: DFQATT and SNEGSKA (reference sequence). The CDR3 sequence is 13 residues long. CDR3 in DNA: TGCAGTGCCAGGACCTCAACAGGGTTCGGCTACACCTTC. Its protein product is CSARTSTGFGYTF.

This clonotype was observed at least ten times. The chain employs TRBV5-6 and TRBJ2-3, with D possibly TRBD2 on 7 matching bases. This CDR3 region has 15 residues. The germline V gene has CDR1 SGHDT and CDR2 YYEEEE. Trimming cost V 5 bases and J 4 bases, with 17 bases left between them. CDR3 residues: CASRHRGAAADTQYF. The CDR3 DNA sequence: TGTGCCAGCAGACACCGGGGGGCCGCCGCAGATACGCAGTATTTT.

This clonotype appeared many times. One junction end does not reproduce the germline sequence, and a read error may be involved. The J gene is TRBJ1-6, the V gene TRBV5-1; maybe TRBD1 (6 bases). Per germline, CDR1 SGHRS and CDR2 YFSETQ. The CDR3 is made up of 17 amino acids. This chain's CDR3 is CASSLATNGQINSPLNF. The CDR3 nucleotides are TGCGCCAGCAGCTTAGCCACAAACGGACAGATAAATTCACCCCTCAACTTT.

This clonotype was found many times. The rearrangement uses TRBV12-3 or TRBV12-4 and TRBJ1-5, with 7 nucleotides matching TRBD1. This CDR3 spans 13 amino acids. J gave up 5 bases and V 5 bases, and 3 bases lay outside the gene matches. CDR3 residues: CASSRQGHQPQHF. As DNA, the CDR3 is TGTGCCAGCAGTAGACAGGGCCATCAGCCCCAGCATTTT.

This clonotype appeared many times. The chain joins TRBV7-2 to TRBJ2-7, with a possible D match to TRBD1 (5 bases). V lost 0 bases, J lost 0 bases, and 9 bases lay in between. Germline values: CDR1 SGHTA, CDR2 FQGNSA. The CDR3 runs to 15 residues. CDR3 coding DNA: TGTGCCAGCAGCTTAGCAGGGGCCCTCTCCTACGAGCAGTACTTC. Translation: CASSLAGALSYEQYF. The complete variable domain, with remaining parts taken from reference TRBV7-2 and TRBJ2-7, reads GAGVSQSPSNKVTEKGKDVELRCDPISGHTALYWYRQSLGQGLEFLIYFQGNSAPDKSGLPSDRFSAERTGGSVSTLTIQRTQQEDSAVYLCASSLAGALSYEQYFGPGTRLTVT.

This clonotype has more than one count but fewer than ten. Germline is not matched at one junction end, which may reflect a read error. This chain links TRBV7-8 with TRBJ1-5; D is possibly TRBD1 (5 bases). There are 15 residues in the CDR3. CDR1 SGHVS and CDR2 FQNEAQ come from the germline V gene. The CDR3 spells CASRLGHSSNQPQNF. CDR3 in DNA: TGTGCCAGCAGATTAGGACATTCTAGCAATCAGCCCCAGAATTTT.

This clonotype was detected many times. The rearrangement joins TRBV7-9 to TRBJ2-5; 7 bases match TRBD2. Germline-derived CDR1 and CDR2 are SEHNR and FQNEAQ (reference sequence). J gave up 2 bases and V 10 bases, and 7 bases lay outside the gene matches. The CDR3 totals 13 residues. CDR3 region: CATEGGRQETQYF. The CDR3 nucleotides read TGTGCCACAGAAGGCGGGAGACAAGAGACCCAGTACTTC.

V and J are TRBV10-3 and TRBJ1-1; maybe TRBD1 (5 bases). V gave up 6 bases and J gave up 0 bases, with 14 bases separating them. The CDR3 loop spans 15 amino acids. Germline V gene sequence: CDR1 ENHRY, CDR2 SYGVKD. In DNA, the CDR3 is TGTGCCATCAGGCGGGACGGCGGACTGAACACTGAAGCTTTCTTT. It specifies CAIRRDGGLNTEAFF.

This clonotype was picked up many times. This rearrangement joins TRBV5-1 to TRBJ2-5; D is ambiguous. Per germline, CDR1 SGHRS and CDR2 YFSETQ. Trimming took 3 bases from V and 4 from J, leaving 13 bases between them. This CDR3 has 14 amino acids. CDR3 region: CASSSGSKGETQYF. CDR3 DNA sequence: TGCGCCAGCAGCTCCGGGTCCAAAGGAGAGACCCAGTACTTC.

This clonotype has at least ten counts. The chain carries TRBV29-1 and TRBJ1-2; 7 bases agree with TRBD1. CDR3 length: 13 amino acids. The germline V gene encodes CDR1 SQVTM and CDR2 ANQGSEA. V gave up 1 base and J gave up 5 bases; unmatched junction bases: 4. CDR3 region: CSVEGGQHYGYTF. CDR3 sequence (DNA): TGCAGCGTTGAAGGGGGACAGCATTATGGCTACACCTTC.

This clonotype has just a few counts. The rearrangement uses TRBV10-2 and TRBJ2-7, with TRBD1 matching over 10 bases. Losses at the gene ends were 6 bases for V and 2 bases for J; bases not matched to a gene: 4. Germline CDR1 reads WSHSY; CDR2 reads SAAADI. This CDR3 has 14 amino acids. The CDR3 sequence: CASRDRGFPYEQYV. CDR3 sequence (DNA): TGCGCCAGCAGGGACAGGGGGTTCCCCTACGAGCAGTACGTC.

This clonotype was counted ten times or more. The chain employs TRBV5-1 and TRBJ1-6; D gene ambiguous. Germline CDR1 SGHRS, CDR2 YFSETQ. V was clipped by 4 bases and J by 10 bases, with 21 bases between them. There are 16 residues in the CDR3. CDR3 residues: CASSVSVQPGGSPLHF. The CDR3, as DNA: TGCGCCAGCAGCGTCTCGGTACAGCCGGGAGGGTCACCCCTCCACTTT.

This clonotype was detected many times. The chain links TRBV20-1 to TRBJ1-3; D gene uncertain. Germline V gene lookup returns CDR1 DFQATT and CDR2 SNEGSKA (reference sequence). The CDR3 runs 13 residues. V dropped 7 bases and J dropped 2 bases, with 12 bases sitting between them. The CDR3 loop is CSEAALPGNTIYF. In DNA form, the CDR3 reads TGCAGTGAGGCGGCCTTACCTGGAAACACCATATATTTT.

This clonotype was counted ten times or more. The rearrangement links TRBV5-1 to TRBJ1-1, with 7 bases aligning to TRBD1. V lost 2 bases, J lost 6 bases, and 10 bases stayed unmatched. Germline V CDR1 and CDR2: SGHRS, YFSETQ. This CDR3 spans 15 amino acids. The chain's CDR3 is CASSFTTGRAAEAFF. The CDR3 nucleotides are TGCGCCAGCAGCTTTACGACAGGGAGGGCAGCTGAAGCTTTCTTT.

This clonotype came up many times. J is TRBJ1-5 and V is TRBV18; 9 bases map to TRBD1. The ends lost 6 bases at V and 9 bases at J; junction bases unmatched: 9. Germline CDR1 KGHSH, CDR2 LQKENI. The CDR3 totals 14 residues. The CDR3 bases are TGTGCCAGCTCGGAAGGGACAGGGCCCTGGCCCCAGCATTTT. As protein: CASSEGTGPWPQHF.

Of note for this clonotype: A clone one base away is much larger, so this may be a read error. The genes are TRBV27 and TRBJ1-5, with D uncertain. CDR1 and CDR2 (germline): MNHEY, SMNVEV (reference sequence). This CDR3 is 13 amino acids long. The CDR3 bases are TGTGCCAGCAGTCACTATAGCAATCAGCCCCAGAATTTT. Encoded protein: CASSHYSNQPQNF.

This clonotype was seen many times. The rearrangement links TRBV29-1 to TRBJ1-2; D is unclear. This CDR3 is 12 amino acids long. Germline CDR1 and CDR2: SQVTM and ANQGSEA. Trimming removed 3 bases at V and 4 bases at J, with 9 bases between. CDR3 DNA: TGCAGCGTTGACAGTACGCTCTATGGCTACACCTTC. Translated, it gives CSVDSTLYGYTF.

CDR3: CASSYVGLAGEETQYF. The DNA for the CDR3 is TGTGCCAGCAGTTACGTGGGGCTTGCGGGGGAAGAGACCCAGTACTTC. The rearrangement links TRBV6-5 to TRBJ2-5; 7 bases match TRBD2. This CDR3 contains 16 residues. V was pared by 2 bases and J by 3 bases, with 9 bases of the junction left unmatched. Germline V gene data show CDR1 as MNHEY and CDR2 as SVGAGI.

Ten or more counts support this clonotype. The genes are TRBV20-1 and TRBJ1-2; D may be TRBD1 (5 bases). This CDR3 is built from 13 residues. V was trimmed by 5 bases and J by 7 bases, leaving 17 bases between them. Germline V gene data show CDR1 as DFQATT and CDR2 as SNEGSKA (reference sequence). DNA for the CDR3: TGCAGTGCTGACCCCATGGGGGGACGTGGCTACACCTTC. It translates to CSADPMGGRGYTF.

This clonotype was seen many times. This chain uses TRBV12-3 or TRBV12-4 with TRBJ2-3; 10 positions agree with TRBD2. CDR3 length equals 12 residues. Trimming removed 2 bases from V and 10 bases from J; junction bases left unmatched: 0. In DNA form, the CDR3 reads TGTGCCAGCAGTTTAAGCGGGAGGGCGCAGTATTTT. As protein: CASSLSGRAQYF.

Ten or more counts support this clonotype. The genes are TRBV20-1 and TRBJ1-1; 9 positions agree with TRBD1. Germline CDR1 DFQATT, CDR2 SNEGSKA (reference sequence). Trimming at V came to 2 bases and at J to 6 bases, leaving 16 bases not matched to a gene. The CDR3 runs to 17 residues. The CDR3 sequence: CSARSVLLRTGVSEAFF. The CDR3 DNA is TGCAGTGCTAGATCCGTCCTTCTACGGACAGGGGTCTCTGAAGCTTTCTTT.

This clonotype occurred many times. The chain joins TRBV5-1 to TRBJ1-2; D may be TRBD1 (5 bases). V was cut by 3 bases and J by 4 bases, with 22 bases left in between. CDR1 is SGHRS and CDR2 is YFSETQ in the germline V gene. CDR3 size: 17 residues. CDR3 in amino acids: CASSSSTGTDTFYGYTF. The CDR3 DNA follows: TGCGCCAGCAGCTCATCGACCGGGACGGATACCTTCTATGGCTACACCTTC.

This clonotype was detected many times. The chain has TRBV12-3 or TRBV12-4 and TRBJ1-2; unclear D gene. The CDR3 spans 14 residues. V was shortened by 2 bases and J by 1 base, with 8 bases between the two germline ends. The CDR3 region has the DNA TGTGCCAGCAGTTTATCCGGGGTTAACTATGGCTACACCTTC. This gives the protein CASSLSGVNYGYTF.